These 32 T cell receptor beta chains share one sample of origin, sequenced in a study of blood T cell repertoires in COVID-19. TCRdb's copy holds only in-frame clones and misses some; the assay was immunoSEQ multiplex PCR. Seen here are approximately 390,000 clones, about 89% observed once, and the top ten hold approximately 2.4%. Sequenced: peripheral blood. These receptors all come from a woman aged 55-69 years with COVID-19, enrolled during active disease.

Notes on this clone: Other DNA sequences in the same sample also yield this CDR3. The rearrangement uses TRBV9 and TRBJ2-3; D perhaps matches TRBD2 (7 bases). The germline gives CDR1 SGDLS, CDR2 YYNGEE. The CDR3 sequence is 15 residues long. Trimming shortened V by 0 bases and J by 1 base, and 9 bases separated the two germline ends. The CDR3 protein is CASSVAGGRTDTQYF. CDR3 bases: TGTGCCAGCAGCGTAGCCGGGGGGCGCACAGATACGCAGTATTTT.

The chain joins TRBV4-1 to TRBJ2-5, with TRBD2 identical over 9 bases. The CDR3 contains 14 residues. J gave up 3 bases and V 1 base, and 0 bases lay outside the gene matches. CDR1 is MGHRA, CDR2 YSYEKL, per germline. This CDR3 reads CASSQGLAEETQYF. In DNA, the CDR3 is TGCGCCAGCAGCCAAGGACTAGCGGAAGAGACCCAGTACTTC.

This sequence joins TRBV30 and TRBJ2-1, with 9 bases lining up with TRBD1. This CDR3 comprises 15 residues. After removal of 5 bases from V and 2 bases from J, the junction contained 7 bases not matched to a gene. Germline CDR1 reads GTSNPN; CDR2 reads SVGIG (reference sequence). CDR3 DNA: TGTGCCTGGTCAGCCGGGACAGGGCCCTACAATGAGCAGTTCTTC. Its translation: CAWSAGTGPYNEQFF.

The rearrangement joins TRBV6-5 to TRBJ1-4; 8 bases agree with TRBD1. After removal of 6 bases from V and 7 bases from J, the junction contained 7 bases not matched to a gene. The CDR3 contains 14 residues. Germline loops: CDR1 MNHEY, CDR2 SVGAGI. As DNA, the CDR3 is TGTGCCAGCAGCTACGACAGGGGTGGTGAAAAACTGTTTTTT. The encoded protein is CASSYDRGGEKLFF.

The rearrangement uses TRBV5-1 and TRBJ1-2, with 8 bases identical to TRBD1. Germline-derived CDR1 and CDR2 are SGHRS and YFSETQ. The length of the CDR3 is 14 residues. Trimming at V came to 0 bases and at J to 6 bases, leaving 4 bases not matched to a gene. CDR3 sequence (DNA): TGCGCCAGCAGCTTGGCCAAGGACAGGGATGGCTACACCTTC. This encodes CASSLAKDRDGYTF.

The J gene is TRBJ1-4, the V gene TRBV18; TRBD1 might be the D (5 bases). The length of the CDR3 is 15 residues. Looked up from germline, CDR1 is KGHSH and CDR2 is LQKENI. The ends were cut back, 3 bases at V and 3 bases at J, with 11 bases in the middle. Written as DNA, the CDR3 is TGTGCCAGCTCACCCCAGGGAACCCCTAATGAAAAACTGTTTTTT. Its translation is CASSPQGTPNEKLFF.

The rearrangement joins TRBV4-1 to TRBJ2-2, with a possible D match to TRBD2 (7 bases). The CDR3 length is 16 residues. The V end lost 1 base, the J end lost 5 bases, and 14 bases lay between the germline ends. The germline gives CDR1 MGHRA, CDR2 YSYEKL. Written as DNA, the CDR3 is TGCGCCAGCAGCCAAGGGCCGGGGGGCCGGACCGGGGAGCTGTTTTTT. It specifies CASSQGPGGRTGELFF.

The genes are TRBV12-3 or TRBV12-4 and TRBJ1-1; possibly TRBD1 for D (5 bases). The V and J ends lost 5 bases and 11 bases respectively, with 12 bases between them. The CDR3 contains 11 residues. CDR3 sequence reads: CASSPSGMAFF. DNA for the CDR3: TGTGCCAGCAGTCCTTCAGGGATGGCTTTCTTT.

The V gene is TRBV24-1, the J gene TRBJ2-3; D perhaps matches TRBD1 (6 bases). The CDR3 spans 13 residues. Trimming took 9 bases from V and 3 from J, leaving 12 bases between them. Germline V gene sequence: CDR1 KGHDR, CDR2 SFDVKD. CDR3 residues: CATGGIGTDTQYF. Written as DNA, the CDR3 is TGTGCCACCGGGGGCATCGGGACAGATACGCAGTATTTT.

A note on this clone: This same CDR3 is encoded by further DNA sequences in the sample. This chain uses TRBV7-2 with TRBJ2-7; 10 nucleotides align to TRBD2. Per germline, CDR1 SGHTA and CDR2 FQGNSA. This CDR3 is 15 amino acids long. Trimming cost V 3 bases and J 2 bases; bases outside gene matches: 4. The CDR3: CASSLASGGPYEQYF. CDR3 sequence (DNA): TGTGCCAGCAGCTTGGCTAGCGGGGGACCCTACGAGCAGTACTTC.

The genes are TRBV7-3 and TRBJ2-5, with a possible D match to TRBD2 (6 bases). This CDR3 has 15 amino acids. The V gene's germline CDR1 is SGHTA and CDR2 FQGTGA. The V gene lost 1 base and the J gene lost 5 bases, with 14 bases spanning the gap. CDR3 in DNA: TGTGCCAGCAGCTTAAGCCAAGTCCGGGGGGAGACCCAGTACTTC. It translates to CASSLSQVRGETQYF. The entire variable domain, with the rest obtained from reference TRBV7-3 and TRBJ2-5, is as follows: GAGVSQTPSNKVTEKGKYVELRCDPISGHTALYWYRQSLGQGPEFLIYFQGTGAADDSGLPNDRFFAVRPEGSVSTLKIQRTERGDSAVYLCASSLSQVRGETQYFGPGTRLLVL.

The chain couples TRBV10-3 to TRBJ2-2, with TRBD1 matching over 9 bases. CDR1 ENHRY and CDR2 SYGVKD come from the germline V gene. The CDR3 runs to 15 residues. V lost 7 bases, J lost 5 bases, and 8 bases stayed unmatched. For the CDR3, the DNA is TGTGCCATCAAGTCGGGACAGGGTAGTACCGGGGAGCTGTTTTTT. It is translated as CAIKSGQGSTGELFF.

V is TRBV5-8 and J is TRBJ2-4; no clear D. Germline V gives CDR1 SGHTS, CDR2 YDEGEE. CDR3 length: 15 amino acids. The V end lost 5 bases, the J end lost 3 bases, and 15 bases lay between the germline ends. CDR3 nucleotide sequence: TGTGCCAGCAGGTTACCCTTGCAGGTCAAAAACATTCAGTACTTC. Encoded protein: CASRLPLQVKNIQYF.

The chain couples TRBV15 to TRBJ1-3, with a weak D call TRBD1 (6 bases). The germline gives CDR1 LNHNV, CDR2 YYDKDF (reference sequence). The CDR3 has 14 amino acids. V was cut by 7 bases and J by 4 bases, with 14 bases left in between. CDR3 nucleotides: TGTGCCACCACCAAGGGGGATGCGGGAAACACCATATATTTT. It specifies CATTKGDAGNTIYF.

This rearrangement joins TRBV7-2 to TRBJ1-1; no definite D call. Trimming removed 3 bases from V and 4 bases from J, with 9 bases in between. Germline values: CDR1 SGHTA, CDR2 FQGNSA. This CDR3 has 13 residues. The CDR3 sequence is CASSFTGITEAFF. In DNA, the CDR3 is TGTGCCAGCAGCTTTACGGGGATCACTGAAGCTTTCTTT.

This clone has at least ten counts. This rearrangement joins TRBV6-5 to TRBJ1-1; tentative D call: TRBD1 (5 bases). Trimming took off 6 bases at V and 6 bases at J, with 17 bases between the two ends. CDR1 is MNHEY and CDR2 is SVGAGI in the germline V gene. This CDR3 comprises 14 residues. Written as DNA, the CDR3 is TGTGCCAGCAGATCCGGGACGGGGGGGTCTGAAGCTTTCTTT. Translated: CASRSGTGGSEAFF.

The chain has TRBV19 and TRBJ2-7; 7 nucleotides line up with TRBD1. This CDR3 is 15 amino acids long. V was clipped by 5 bases and J by 3 bases; unmatched bases: 10. Germline V lookup: CDR1 LNHDA, CDR2 SQIVND (reference sequence). The CDR3 sequence is CASSQLPGQLYEQYF. CDR3 DNA: TGTGCCAGTAGTCAACTACCGGGACAGCTCTACGAGCAGTACTTC.

The chain carries TRBV24-1 and TRBJ2-5, with D possibly TRBD1 on 5 matching bases. Germline V gene data show CDR1 as KGHDR and CDR2 as SFDVKD. This CDR3 comprises 13 residues. V gave up 4 bases and J gave up 3 bases, with 8 bases separating them. The CDR3 reads CATSEGREETQYF. In DNA, the CDR3 is TGTGCCACCAGTGAGGGCAGGGAAGAGACCCAGTACTTC.

This sequence joins TRBV27 and TRBJ1-1; 8 bases fit TRBD1. The CDR3 loop spans 17 amino acids. The junction had 14 bases not matched to a gene; V was cut back by 7 bases and J by 1 base. The germline V gene has CDR1 MNHEY and CDR2 SMNVEV (reference sequence). CDR3 sequence: CASTPRTGKNRNTEAFF. CDR3 DNA sequence: TGTGCCAGCACCCCGCGGACAGGGAAAAACCGGAACACTGAAGCTTTCTTT.

The V and J genes are TRBV18 and TRBJ1-3; a possible D gene is TRBD1 (5 bases). This CDR3 comprises 17 residues. Germline V CDR1 and CDR2: KGHSH, LQKENI. Trimming took off 8 bases at V and 2 bases at J, with 22 bases between the two ends. The CDR3 protein is CASLQGAVVTPGNTIYF. CDR3 in DNA: TGTGCCAGCCTCCAGGGTGCGGTGGTTACGCCTGGAAACACCATATATTTT.

The chain carries TRBV4-1 and TRBJ2-7, with TRBD1 as a possible D gene (6 bases). V was clipped by 2 bases and J by 3 bases, with 11 bases between them. Germline V lookup: CDR1 MGHRA, CDR2 YSYEKL. This CDR3 comprises 14 residues. The CDR3 loop reads CASSQWYRVYEQYF. The CDR3 bases are TGCGCCAGCAGCCAATGGTACAGGGTCTACGAGCAGTACTTC.

CDR3 nucleotides: TGCAGTGCTAGTCGTACGGGGGAGACTGAAGCTTTCTTT. It yields the protein CSASRTGETEAFF. J is TRBJ1-1 and V is TRBV20-1, with D perhaps TRBD1 (5 bases). V was cut by 3 bases and J by 5 bases, with 13 bases left in between. Germline V gene sequence: CDR1 DFQATT, CDR2 SNEGSKA (reference sequence). The CDR3 covers 13 residues.

The chain joins TRBV11-1 to TRBJ2-5; 8 nucleotides match TRBD2. Looked up from germline, CDR1 is SGHAT and CDR2 is FQDESV (reference sequence). Losses at the gene ends were 5 bases for V and 5 bases for J; bases not matched to a gene: 10. This CDR3 has 15 amino acids. The CDR3 sequence is CASSRITGGPETQYF. CDR3 coding DNA: TGTGCCAGCAGCCGAATCACGGGGGGGCCGGAGACCCAGTACTTC.

The chain employs TRBV19 and TRBJ1-5; the D gene is possibly TRBD1 (5 bases). The CDR3 consists of 15 residues. Trimming cost V 7 bases and J 7 bases, with 20 bases left between them. Germline CDR1 LNHDA, CDR2 SQIVND (reference sequence). CDR3 region: CASTLFSGERQPQHF. In DNA, the CDR3 is TGTGCCAGTACTCTTTTTTCGGGGGAGAGGCAGCCCCAGCATTTT. Together with reference TRBV19 and TRBJ1-5, the CDR3 gives the full variable domain: DGGITQSPKYLFRKEGQNVTLSCEQNLNHDAMYWYRQDPGQGLRLIYYSQIVNDFQKGDIAEGYSVSREKKESFPLTVTSAQKNPTAFYLCASTLFSGERQPQHFGDGTRLSIL.

The J gene is TRBJ1-3, the V gene TRBV5-6; D gene ambiguous. From germline, CDR1 is SGHDT and CDR2 YYEEEE. CDR3 length: 15 amino acids. V was pared by 1 base and J by 4 bases, with 12 bases between. CDR3 bases: TGTGCCAGCAGCTTGTTTGGCCCTCTCGGAAACACCATATATTTT. Translating gives CASSLFGPLGNTIYF.

This sequence joins TRBV4-1 and TRBJ1-4; D gene ambiguous. Trimming shortened V by 2 bases and J by 0 bases, and 10 bases separated the two germline ends. CDR3 length: 16 amino acids. Germline loops: CDR1 MGHRA, CDR2 YSYEKL. The CDR3 DNA follows: TGCGCCAGCAGCCAACCAGGCAAATCAACTAATGAAAAACTGTTTTTT. Translated: CASSQPGKSTNEKLFF.

The rearrangement joins TRBV7-6 to TRBJ1-6; D ambiguous. This CDR3 is built from 17 residues. Trimming removed 1 base at V and 0 bases at J, with 10 bases between. Germline loops: CDR1 SGHVS, CDR2 FNYEAQ. The CDR3 DNA follows: TGTGCCAGCAGCTTAGTCGCAGGCGCCTCCTATAATTCACCCCTCCACTTT. Amino acid sequence: CASSLVAGASYNSPLHF.

This clone was counted a few times. This sequence joins TRBV28 and TRBJ1-2; 8 bases map to TRBD1. The CDR3 sequence is 17 residues long. Germline CDR1 is MDHEN and CDR2 is SYDVKM. J lost 2 bases, V lost 6 bases, and 14 bases had no gene match. The CDR3 DNA sequence: TGTGCCAGCAGCAACGCCGGGACAGGTGGATGGAACTATGGCTACACCTTC. Amino acid sequence: CASSNAGTGGWNYGYTF.

The J gene is TRBJ2-3, the V gene TRBV11-2, with no clear D. Trimming stripped 1 base from V and 0 bases from J, with 11 bases between. Germline assignment: CDR1 SGHAT and CDR2 FQNNGV. This CDR3 contains 16 residues. In DNA, the CDR3 is TGTGCCAGCAGCTTAGTTCGGGTCGGTAGCACAGATACGCAGTATTTT. Translated, it gives CASSLVRVGSTDTQYF.

In this sample, this clone turned up once. V usage is TRBV27 and J usage is TRBJ1-5, with unresolved D. CDR1 MNHEY and CDR2 SMNVEV come from the germline V gene (reference sequence). Trimming stripped 1 base from V and 6 bases from J, with 4 bases between. The CDR3 is made up of 12 amino acids. The CDR3 DNA follows: TGTGCCAGCAGTTTATACGGTCAGCCCCAGCATTTT. Amino acids: CASSLYGQPQHF.

The rearrangement joins TRBV6-5 to TRBJ1-2, with 9 bases that match TRBD1. Trimming removed 5 bases from V and 3 bases from J; junction bases left unmatched: 4. CDR1 is MNHEY, CDR2 SVGAGI, per germline. The CDR3 runs 14 residues. The CDR3 bases are TGTGCCAGCAGTACCGGGACAGGGTACTATGGCTACACCTTC. Protein product: CASSTGTGYYGYTF.

V and J are TRBV6-5 and TRBJ2-1, with 9 nucleotides matching TRBD2. J lost 5 bases, V lost 6 bases, and 8 bases had no gene match. Germline V gives CDR1 MNHEY, CDR2 SVGAGI. The CDR3 contains 15 residues. The CDR3 loop reads CASSYQRGAHNEQFF. In DNA form, the CDR3 reads TGTGCCAGCAGCTACCAGCGGGGGGCACACAATGAGCAGTTCTTC.